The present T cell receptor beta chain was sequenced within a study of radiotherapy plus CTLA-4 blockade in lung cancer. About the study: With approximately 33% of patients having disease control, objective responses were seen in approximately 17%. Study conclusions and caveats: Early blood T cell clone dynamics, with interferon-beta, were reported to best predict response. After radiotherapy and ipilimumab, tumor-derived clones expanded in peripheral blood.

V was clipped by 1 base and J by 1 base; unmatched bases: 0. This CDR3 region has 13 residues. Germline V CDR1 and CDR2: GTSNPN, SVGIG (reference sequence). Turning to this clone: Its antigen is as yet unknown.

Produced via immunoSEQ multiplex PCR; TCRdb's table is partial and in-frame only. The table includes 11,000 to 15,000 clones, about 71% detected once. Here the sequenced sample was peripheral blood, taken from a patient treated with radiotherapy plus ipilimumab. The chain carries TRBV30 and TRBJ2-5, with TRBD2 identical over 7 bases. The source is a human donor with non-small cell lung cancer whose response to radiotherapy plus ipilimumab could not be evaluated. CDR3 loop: CAWSGGGQETQYF. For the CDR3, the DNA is TGTGCCTGGAGTGGCGGGGGCCAAGAGACCCAGTACTTC.